The clone carrying this TCR beta chain was observed many times. The antigen remains unidentified. Both TRBC1 and TRBC2 were covered by a beta constant-region primer of two equimolar oligonucleotides. The ligated cDNA underwent four PCR rounds using SP2 and nested alpha and beta constant-region primers. TCRdb fed the UMI-ligation and nested PCR reads into MiXCR, producing one record per CDR3 protein. The table lists more than 95,000 distinct CDR3 sequences, about 14% of them singletons, with 2.5% to 3% in the top ten. Cells stained for CD3, CD4, CD8, CD45RA, CD27 and viability were sorted into four CD45RA/CD27 subsets. The data are from a study of naive and memory T cell subsets. General study findings and limits: There was no ground truth to check naive and memory subset results. Possibly reflecting memory cells re-expressing CD45RA, a few larger clonotypes occurred in naive repertoires, especially CD8.

The germline V gene has CDR1 MNHEY and CDR2 SMNVEV (reference sequence). Trimming removed 3 bases from V and 2 bases from J, with 8 bases in between. This CDR3 is 13 amino acids long. Sequencing was performed on naive CD8+ T cells from blood. This sequence joins TRBV27 and TRBJ2-7; D may be TRBD1 or TRBD2 (5 bases each). The receptor was isolated from a human donor in good health. The CDR3 spells CASSLGVTYEQYF. The CDR3 nucleotides read TGTGCCAGCAGTTTGGGGGTCACCTACGAGCAGTACTTC.